The sequence of this TCR beta chain was determined in a study of blood T cell repertoires in COVID-19. Study details: Whether acute or convalescent, the COVID-19 samples came from the United States, Italy and Spain. PBMCs, B-cell-depleted T cells, or T cells provided the cDNA or gDNA that made up the material.

Per the original methods: By means of reference gene primer amplification, nucleated cell counts were estimated. Profiled with immunoSEQ multiplex PCR; TCRdb holds only in-frame clones, not every one. That table furnishes V, J and clone size, whereas the DNA furnished D and trimming. The sample lists 120,000 or so clones; around four fifths were seen once. The trim removed 0 bases at V and 1 base at J, leaving 10 bases unmatched. Germline V gene data show CDR1 as SGHNT and CDR2 as YYREEE (reference sequence). The CDR3 covers 19 residues. The chain is built from TRBV5-4 and TRBJ2-6; 7 bases map to TRBD1. The sequence was collected from a man aged 80 or over with active or convalescent COVID-19. The source material was peripheral blood. CDR3 loop: CASSLGLGRGISGANVLTF. CDR3 nucleotide sequence: TGTGCCAGCAGCTTGGGGCTCGGCAGGGGGATATCTGGGGCCAACGTCCTGACTTTC.